This TCR beta chain was recorded in a study of cytomegalovirus exposure and HLA in healthy donors. Germline values: CDR1 SGDLS, CDR2 YYNGEE. V was cut by 3 bases and J by 6 bases, with 16 bases left in between. The CDR3 has 15 amino acids. It was with 60 Vbeta and 13 Jbeta primers that the PCR ran. This table comes from immunoSEQ multiplex PCR, and its TCRdb copy is limited to in-frame clones, with some not included. The top ten hold 2.9% of the sample, which has approximately 140,000 clones, 70% to 80% seen once. Sequencing was performed on PBMCs. The chain couples TRBV9 to TRBJ1-5, with D possibly matching TRBD1 (6 bases). This receptor was obtained from a human donor in good health. The CDR3 loop is CASSATPGGGQPQHF. CDR3 nucleotides: TGTGCCAGCAGCGCCACCCCGGGGGGCGGTCAGCCCCAGCATTTT.